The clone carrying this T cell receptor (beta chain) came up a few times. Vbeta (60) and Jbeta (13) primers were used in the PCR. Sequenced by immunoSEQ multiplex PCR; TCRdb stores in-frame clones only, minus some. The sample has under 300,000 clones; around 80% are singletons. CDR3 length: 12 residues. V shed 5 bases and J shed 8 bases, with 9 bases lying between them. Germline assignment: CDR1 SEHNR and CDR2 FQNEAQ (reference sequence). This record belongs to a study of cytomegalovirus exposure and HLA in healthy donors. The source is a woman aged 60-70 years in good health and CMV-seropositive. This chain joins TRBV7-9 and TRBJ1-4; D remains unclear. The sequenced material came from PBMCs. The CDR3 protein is CASSAESEKLFF. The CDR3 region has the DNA TGTGCCAGCAGCGCGGAGTCAGAAAAACTGTTTTTT.